This TCR beta chain was obtained from a study of blood T cell repertoires in COVID-19. Overall study context: The origin of the acute and convalescent COVID-19 samples was the United States, Italy and Spain.

The method was immunoSEQ multiplex PCR; TCRdb's version includes in-frame clones alone and lacks a portion of them. The repertoire holds 40,000 to 55,000 clones, roughly 91% seen once, with over 5% in the top ten. J was trimmed by 6 bases and V by 5 bases; bases with no gene match: 13. Germline CDR1 is MRHNA and CDR2 is SNTAGT. There are 16 residues in the CDR3. This receptor was taken from a man aged 45-65 years with active COVID-19. The sample consisted of peripheral blood. This chain links TRBV6-4 with TRBJ2-7, with TRBD1 matching 10 bases. The CDR3 protein is CASSPQPGQGYSEQYF. DNA of the CDR3: TGTGCCAGCAGTCCCCAACCGGGACAGGGGTACTCCGAGCAGTACTTC.